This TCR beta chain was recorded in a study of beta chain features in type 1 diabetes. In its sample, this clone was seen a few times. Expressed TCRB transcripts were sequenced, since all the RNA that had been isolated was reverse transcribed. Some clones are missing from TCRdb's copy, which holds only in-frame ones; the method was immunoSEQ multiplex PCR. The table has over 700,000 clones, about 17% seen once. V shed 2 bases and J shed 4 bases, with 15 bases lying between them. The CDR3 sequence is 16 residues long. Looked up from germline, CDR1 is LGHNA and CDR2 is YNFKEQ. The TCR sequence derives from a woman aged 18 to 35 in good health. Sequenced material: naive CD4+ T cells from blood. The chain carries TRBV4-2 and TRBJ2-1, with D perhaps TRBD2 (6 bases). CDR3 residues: CASSQLPGLRYNEQFF. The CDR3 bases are TGTGCCAGCAGCCAACTACCGGGACTCAGGTACAATGAGCAGTTCTTC.